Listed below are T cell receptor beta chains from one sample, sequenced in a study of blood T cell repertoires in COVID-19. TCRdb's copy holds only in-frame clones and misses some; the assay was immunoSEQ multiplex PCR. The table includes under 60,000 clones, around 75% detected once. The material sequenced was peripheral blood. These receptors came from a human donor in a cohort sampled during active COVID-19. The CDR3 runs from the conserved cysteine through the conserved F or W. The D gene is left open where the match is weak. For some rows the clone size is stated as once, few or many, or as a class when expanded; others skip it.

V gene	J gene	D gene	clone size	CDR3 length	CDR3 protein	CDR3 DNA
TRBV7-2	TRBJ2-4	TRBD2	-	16	CASSLDGTSGSNIQYF	TGTGCCAGCAGCTTAGACGGGACTAGCGGCTCTAACATTCAGTACTTC
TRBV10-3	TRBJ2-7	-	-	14	CAAKERVGGSEQYF	TGTGCCGCCAAGGAGCGGGTGGGCGGATCCGAGCAGTACTTC
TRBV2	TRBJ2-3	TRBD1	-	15	CASRGQQGSTDTQYF	TGTGCCAGCAGGGGACAACAGGGGAGCACAGATACGCAGTATTTT
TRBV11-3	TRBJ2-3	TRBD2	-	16	CASSQGVAGETDTQYF	TGTGCCAGCAGCCAGGGGGTAGCGGGAGAGACAGATACGCAGTATTTT
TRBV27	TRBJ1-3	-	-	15	CASSLFPPGGNTIYF	TGTGCCAGCAGTTTATTCCCCCCGGGTGGAAACACCATATATTTT
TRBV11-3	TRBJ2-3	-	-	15	CASSPGGLQGGTQYF	TGTGCCAGCAGCCCGGGGGGTCTACAGGGCGGTACGCAGTATTTT
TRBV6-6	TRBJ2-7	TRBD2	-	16	CASSYPLQRGRYEQYF	TGTGCCAGCAGTTACCCACTCCAGCGGGGACGCTACGAGCAGTACTTC
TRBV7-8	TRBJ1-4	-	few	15	CASSLGVRRGEKLFF	TGTGCCAGCAGCTTAGGTGTCAGGCGAGGGGAAAAACTGTTTTTT
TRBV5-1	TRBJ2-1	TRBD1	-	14	CASSLRTGDNEQFF	TGCGCCAGCAGCCTTAGGACAGGAGACAATGAGCAGTTCTTC
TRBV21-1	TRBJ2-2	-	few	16	CASSKVRGQGPGELFF	TGTGCCAGCAGCAAAGTCCGAGGACAGGGGCCCGGGGAGCTGTTTTTT
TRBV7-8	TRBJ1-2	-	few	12	CASSLGGGGYTF	TGTGCCAGCAGCTTAGGGGGAGGTGGCTACACCTTC
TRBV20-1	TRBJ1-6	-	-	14	CSASQRSQNSPLHF	TGCAGTGCTAGTCAGAGATCACAGAATTCACCCCTCCACTTT
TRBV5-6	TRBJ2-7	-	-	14	CASSLPGFGAEQYF	TGTGCCAGCAGCCTCCCGGGGTTTGGTGCCGAGCAGTACTTC
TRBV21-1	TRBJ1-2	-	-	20	CASSKAGTGGPIGYNYGYTF	TGTGCCAGCAGCAAAGCTGGGACAGGGGGCCCTATTGGGTATAACTATGGCTACACCTTC
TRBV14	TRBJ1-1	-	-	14	CASSLVGGRTEAFF	TGTGCCAGCAGCCTCGTGGGAGGGAGGACTGAAGCTTTCTTT